The subject of this entry is one T cell receptor (beta chain). Cohorts were based on clinical histories the participants reported. The source of the sample is a study of blood T cell repertoires in COVID-19. V shed 4 bases, J shed 5 bases, and the junction held 5 bases outside the gene matches. The germline V gene encodes CDR1 SGHDN and CDR2 FVKESK. The CDR3 runs to 14 residues. TCRdb keeps only in-frame clones here, not all; method: immunoSEQ multiplex PCR. The sample lists a few hundred thousand clones, roughly 92% occurring once. Sequencing was performed on PBMCs or T cells enriched from blood (not recorded which). The chain is built from TRBV14 and TRBJ1-1, with TRBD1 matching 9 bases. The sequence derives from a woman in her forties who had been exposed to COVID-19. The DNA of the CDR3 is TGTGCCAGCAGCCGTTACAGGGGGCGGACTGAAGCTTTCTTT. It specifies CASSRYRGRTEAFF.